A selection of T cell receptor beta chains follows, all from one sample in a study of read filtering for tumor transcriptome and immune sequencing. TCRdb itself ran the reads through MiXCR, one entry per CDR3 protein. The sample consists of about 28,000 distinct CDR3 sequences, 13% to 15% of them appearing once. Sequencing was performed on a population of CD138-negative cells sorted from bone marrow. Source of these receptors: a donor at least 40 years old with multiple myeloma. The CDR3 runs from the conserved cysteine through the conserved F or W. A D gene is named only where the DNA matches it firmly. Clone size is given for some rows only: seen once, a few or many times, or a class if the clone is expanded.

>TRBJ2-7|NA|TRBV7-6|many
TGTGCCAGCAGCTTAGAAGAAGCCTACGAGCAGTACTTC
CASSLEEAYEQYF
>TRBJ2-1|TRBD1|TRBV6-5|medium-sized
TGTGCCAGCAGTTATCGGTCGGACAGGGGAAGAGAGCAGTTCTTC
CASSYRSDRGREQFF
>TRBJ2-1|TRBD2|TRBV20-1|many
TGCAGTGCTAGAGATGGCACTAGCGACCACAATGAGCAGTTCTTC
CSARDGTSDHNEQFF
>TRBJ2-2|NA|TRBV7-9|many
TGTGCCAGCAGCTCGGGACGGTCTATTACCGGGGAGCTGTTTTTT
CASSSGRSITGELFF
>TRBJ2-1|NA|TRBV20-1|many
TGCAGTGCTCCGACTGGGTCCAATGAGCAGTTCTTC
CSAPTGSNEQFF
>TRBJ1-1|NA|TRBV18|many
TGTGCCAGCTCACCACCGGTTTCCTGGGGCACTGAAGCTTTCTTT
CASSPPVSWGTEAFF
>TRBJ2-2|NA|TRBV7-2|many
TGTGCCAGCAGCCCTGCCGCCGGGAGCGCCGGGGAGCTGTTTTTT
CASSPAAGSAGELFF
>TRBJ1-6|NA|TRBV18|many
TGTGCCAGCTCACCATCACCATGGGGGGATTCACCCCTCCACTTT
CASSPSPWGDSPLHF
>TRBJ2-5|TRBD2|TRBV6-2/TRBV6-3|many
TGTGCCAGCAGTTCTGGTAACCTAGCGGGAGTGTTCCGGAAAGAGACCCAGTACTTC
CASSSGNLAGVFRKETQYF
>TRBJ2-1|TRBD2|TRBV3-1|many
TGTGCCAGCAGCCGCCCCGGGACTAGCGGGAGGAATGAGCAGTTCTTC
CASSRPGTSGRNEQFF
>TRBJ2-7|NA|TRBV20-1|many
TGCAGTGCTCGGGGACCGATGGCGATCTACGAGCAGTACTTC
CSARGPMAIYEQYF
>TRBJ2-3|NA|TRBV29-1|NA
TGCAGCCCCAGACCCGGGAGATTTGCAGATGCGCGGTATTTT
CSPRPGRFADARYF
>TRBJ1-1|NA|TRBV4-2|many
TGTGCCAGCAGCCAAGATCTAACAGGGTACACTGAAGCTTTCTTT
CASSQDLTGYTEAFF
>TRBJ2-2|TRBD2|TRBV2|few
TGTGCCAGCAGGTCCGGGACTAGCGCCGGGGACCTGTTTTTT
CASRSGTSAGDLFF
>TRBJ2-1|NA|TRBV12-3/TRBV12-4|many
TGTGCCAGCAGTTTATGGTCTACCGGGAGTTCGTACAATGAGCAGTTCTTC
CASSLWSTGSSYNEQFF
>TRBJ2-7|TRBD2|TRBV20-1|many
TGCAGTGCTTCCCGAGTGGCGGGAGGATACGAGCAGTACTTC
CSASRVAGGYEQYF
>TRBJ1-1|TRBD1|TRBV19|many
TGTGCCAGTAGTACCCAGACAGGGGGGTTGAACACTGAAGCTTTCTTT
CASSTQTGGLNTEAFF
>TRBJ1-4|NA|TRBV7-2|many
TGTGCCAGCAGCTTAGGCCCCAGGGAGGGGGGGGGTGAAAAACGGTTTTTT
CASSLGPREGGGEKRFF
>TRBJ1-1|NA|TRBV2|many
TGTGCCAGCAGTGACTGGCAGACAGGAAGGAACACTGAAGCTTTCTTT
CASSDWQTGRNTEAFF
>TRBJ2-5|NA|TRBV11-2|many
TGTGCCAGCAGCTTATTGACAGAGACCCAGTACTTC
CASSLLTETQYF
>TRBJ1-5|NA|TRBV4-1|many
TGCGCCAGCAGCCAAGTAGGTAGGGATGGCGATCAGCCCCAGCATTTT
CASSQVGRDGDQPQHF
>TRBJ2-2|TRBD2|TRBV5-1|once
TGCGCCAGCAGTTTAAGGACTAGCGGGAGGCCCGGGGAGCTGTTTTTT
CASSLRTSGRPGELFF
>TRBJ1-4|NA|TRBV7-6|many
TGTGCCAGCAGCACCAATCAGGGGAATAATGAAAAACTGTTTTTT
CASSTNQGNNEKLFF
>TRBJ1-2|TRBD1|TRBV29-1|many
TGCAGCGTTGTTACAGGGGACGACTATGGCTACACCTTC
CSVVTGDDYGYTF
>TRBJ2-2|TRBD2|TRBV2|many
TGTGCCAGCAGGGGACTAGCGGGAGTTCCCGGGGAGCTGTTTTTT
CASRGLAGVPGELFF
>TRBJ2-4|NA|TRBV4-1|few
TGCACCAGCAGCCAAGTCGGCACCTCAGGACAGCCCATTCAGTACTTC
CTSSQVGTSGQPIQYF
>TRBJ2-5|NA|TRBV20-1|many
TGCAGTGCCCTTGGGCCAGGGGGGCAGGAGACCCAGTACTTC
CSALGPGGQETQYF
>TRBJ2-5|NA|TRBV20-1|few
TGCAGTGCTAGAGATAGCCGGGACCCCCAAGAGACCCAGTACTTC
CSARDSRDPQETQYF
>TRBJ2-1|TRBD2|TRBV6-2/TRBV6-3|many
TGTGCCAGCATCGACCGGGCTAGCGGGAGGGGCGCCTACAATGAGCAGTTCTTC
CASIDRASGRGAYNEQFF
>TRBJ2-5|TRBD1|TRBV29-1|many
TGCAGCGTTGAAGATCCCCGGGGCAGGGGGCAAGAGACCCAGTACTTC
CSVEDPRGRGQETQYF